The 5 T cell receptor beta chains in this list originate from one sample, sequenced in a study of blood T cells in healthy people across ages. With a J-beta primer mix and a sample-barcoded 5' primer, a second PCR ran about 6 to 11 cycles. TCRdb re-called the 5' RACE reads through MiXCR, storing one row per CDR3 protein. The table has 1.8 million or so distinct CDR3 sequences, about 39% seen once. The source material was blood. All receptors derive from a human donor in good health.

This sequence joins TRBV20-1 and TRBJ2-1, with 16 nucleotides matching TRBD2. J lost 2 bases, V lost 3 bases, and 4 bases had no gene match. CDR1 DFQATT and CDR2 SNEGSKA come from the germline V gene (reference sequence). The CDR3 contains 17 residues. The CDR3 nucleotides read TGCAGTGCTAGGGGGACTAGCGGGGGGGCGACCTACAATGAGCAGTTCTTC. Amino acid sequence: CSARGTSGGATYNEQFF.

This clonotype was observed a few times. V is TRBV5-6 and J is TRBJ2-1; no firm D call. Germline V gene sequence: CDR1 SGHDT, CDR2 YYEEEE. V was cut by 4 bases and J by 7 bases, with 15 bases left in between. CDR3 length equals 14 residues. The CDR3, as DNA: TGTGCCAGCAGCCCCACGGACCTTTCTAATGAGCAGTTCTTC. Protein: CASSPTDLSNEQFF.

In this sample, this clonotype turned up a few times. The chain combines TRBV20-1 with TRBJ2-5; D unclear. The germline V gene has CDR1 DFQATT and CDR2 SNEGSKA (reference sequence). The length of the CDR3 is 15 residues. Trimming took off 0 bases at V and 2 bases at J, with 13 bases between the two ends. This chain's CDR3 is CSARDQLTRQETQYF. The DNA of the CDR3 is TGCAGTGCTAGAGATCAGCTGACCCGGCAAGAGACCCAGTACTTC.

The chain recombines TRBV20-1 with TRBJ1-2; a weak D match, TRBD1 (6 bases). The CDR3 contains 11 residues. V was trimmed by 4 bases and J by 5 bases, leaving 8 bases between them. Germline assignment: CDR1 DFQATT and CDR2 SNEGSKA (reference sequence). The CDR3 region has the DNA TGCAGTGCTACAGGACAGTATGGCTACACCTTC. This gives the protein CSATGQYGYTF.

This clonotype was found a few times. The V gene is TRBV29-1, the J gene TRBJ2-4; D is undetermined. The germline gives CDR1 SQVTM, CDR2 ANQGSEA. Trimming took off 6 bases at V and 13 bases at J, with 16 bases between the two ends. This CDR3 has 11 amino acids. CDR3 protein: CSVLINLEQYF. The CDR3 DNA is TGCAGCGTCCTCATCAACTTGGAGCAGTACTTC.